One and the same sample provided the 22 T cell receptor beta chains below, sequenced in a study of blood T cell repertoires in COVID-19. Clones were sequenced by immunoSEQ multiplex PCR, and TCRdb holds only the in-frame ones, with some missing. The repertoire has fewer than 90,000 clones, 88% of them found once; the top ten carry about 6.7%. Specimen: peripheral blood. Receptors originate from an older man with acute or convalescent COVID-19.

The V call is TRBV6-5, the J call TRBJ1-3; D unresolved. The CDR3 consists of 14 residues. The V gene lost 5 bases and the J gene lost 2 bases, with 10 bases spanning the gap. Germline CDR1 is MNHEY and CDR2 is SVGAGI. CDR3 sequence reads: CASSLSLTGNTIYF. The CDR3, as DNA: TGTGCCAGCAGTCTCAGTCTTACTGGAAACACCATATATTTT.

This chain connects TRBV13 to TRBJ2-1, with a tentative D call TRBD2 (5 bases). The CDR3 runs 16 residues. Trimming cost V 0 bases and J 7 bases, with 16 bases left between them. The germline CDR1 and CDR2 sequences are PRHDT and FYEKMQ (reference sequence). CDR3 sequence (DNA): TGTGCCAGCAGCTTAGGCGGGATGACTCTCTTAAATGAGCAGTTCTTC. This encodes CASSLGGMTLLNEQFF.

This clone was counted a single time. The chain carries TRBV4-1 and TRBJ2-1; 8 bases align to TRBD2. The CDR3 consists of 18 residues. The germline V gene has CDR1 MGHRA and CDR2 YSYEKL. The junction had 15 bases not matched to a gene; V was cut back by 4 bases and J by 4 bases. CDR3 DNA sequence: TGCGCCAGCAGCCGCTCAGCCACTGCGAGCGGGGGATACAATGAGCAGTTCTTC. Amino acid sequence: CASSRSATASGGYNEQFF.

The chain carries TRBV6-2 or TRBV6-3 and TRBJ2-1; 8 positions agree with TRBD2. The V and J ends lost 2 bases and 5 bases, in that order; junction bases with no gene match: 8. The CDR3 runs to 16 residues. Germline values: CDR1 MNHEY, CDR2 SVGEGT. DNA of the CDR3: TGTGCCAGCAGTTACCGGTCCGGGACTAGTGACAATGAGCAGTTCTTC. Translated: CASSYRSGTSDNEQFF.

V gene TRBV30 combines with J gene TRBJ2-5; TRBD2 agrees at 12 bases. This CDR3 has 14 residues. Germline V gene lookup returns CDR1 GTSNPN and CDR2 SVGIG (reference sequence). V shed 5 bases, J shed 0 bases, and the junction held 1 base outside the gene matches. CDR3 sequence: CAWGLAGNQETQYF. CDR3 nucleotides: TGTGCCTGGGGACTAGCGGGGAACCAAGAGACCCAGTACTTC.

The rearrangement links TRBV4-3 to TRBJ1-2; D is unresolved. Germline V gene sequence: CDR1 LGHNA, CDR2 YSLEER. This CDR3 comprises 14 residues. Trimming shortened V by 0 bases and J by 7 bases, and 12 bases separated the two germline ends. CDR3: CASSQDQAVRGYTF. CDR3 DNA: TGCGCCAGCAGCCAAGATCAGGCCGTGCGTGGCTACACCTTC.

The V gene is TRBV6-5, the J gene TRBJ2-2; 9 bases line up with TRBD2. V dropped 6 bases and J dropped 5; count of bases not matched to a gene: 7. This CDR3 is 15 amino acids long. CDR1 and CDR2 from the germline V gene are MNHEY and SVGAGI. The CDR3 loop reads CASRGGTSSTGELFF. CDR3 in DNA: TGTGCCAGCAGGGGAGGGACTAGCAGTACCGGGGAGCTGTTTTTT.

V and J are TRBV5-6 and TRBJ2-1; no reliable D call. Germline assignment: CDR1 SGHDT and CDR2 YYEEEE. The CDR3 consists of 11 residues. V was clipped by 6 bases and J by 6 bases, with 7 bases between them. The CDR3 bases are TGTGCCAGCACCTCGCGCAATGAGCAGTTCTTC. Its translation is CASTSRNEQFF. Filled out from reference TRBV5-6 and TRBJ2-1, the complete variable domain reads DAGVTQSPTHLIKTRGQQVTLRCSPKSGHDTVSWYQQALGQGPQFIFQYYEEEERQRGNFPDRFSGHQFPNYSSELNVNALLLGDSALYLCASTSRNEQFFGPGTRLTVL.

The chain joins TRBV3-1 (or the pseudogene TRBV3-2) to TRBJ1-3, with D perhaps matching TRBD1 (5 bases). The germline gives CDR1 LGHDT, CDR2 YNNKEL (reference sequence). The CDR3 contains 14 residues. The germline V and J ends were trimmed by 8 bases and 2 bases, with 13 bases remaining between them. The CDR3 sequence: CASSRAGAGNTIYF. The DNA of the CDR3 is TGTGCCAGCTCTCGGGCGGGGGCTGGAAACACCATATATTTT.

V is TRBV9 and J is TRBJ1-3, with 8 bases identical to TRBD1. With V trimmed by 4 bases and J by 4 bases, 10 bases remained unmatched. The CDR3 has 16 residues. Germline assignment: CDR1 SGDLS and CDR2 YYNGEE. The CDR3 here is CASSNYPGGIGNTIYF. The CDR3 nucleotides read TGTGCCAGCAGCAACTACCCAGGGGGCATCGGAAACACCATATATTTT.

The chain recombines TRBV10-3 with TRBJ2-1, with 9 bases fitting TRBD1. The length of the CDR3 is 18 residues. The trim removed 2 bases at V and 9 bases at J, leaving 17 bases unmatched. Germline V CDR1 and CDR2: ENHRY, SYGVKD. CDR3 in DNA: TGTGCCATCAGTGAGGCGCCAGGACAGGGGAAACCTGTCGGTGAGCAGTTCTTC. Translation: CAISEAPGQGKPVGEQFF.

The chain has TRBV7-2 and TRBJ1-4, with 7 bases fitting TRBD1. CDR1 is SGHTA and CDR2 is FQGNSA in the germline V gene. The V segment lost 0 bases and the J segment 8 bases; nucleotides outside the gene matches: 6. The CDR3 extends over 15 amino acids. The CDR3 spells CASSLALGGWEKLFF. The CDR3 nucleotides are TGTGCCAGCAGCTTAGCGCTAGGGGGCTGGGAAAAACTGTTTTTT.

This clone was seen a handful of times. CDR3 nucleotide sequence: TGTGCCAGCAGCTTAACACAGGTATCCTACGAGCAGTACTTC. It translates to CASSLTQVSYEQYF. J is TRBJ2-7 and V is TRBV7-9; D is perhaps TRBD1 (5 bases). Trimming cost V 2 bases and J 1 base, with 9 bases left between them. The CDR3 sequence is 14 residues long. The germline gives CDR1 SEHNR, CDR2 FQNEAQ (reference sequence).

The table lists this clone with a few counts. This rearrangement joins TRBV5-1 to TRBJ2-2; TRBD2 matches at 8 bases. Germline lookup yields CDR1 SGHRS and CDR2 YFSETQ. The CDR3 loop spans 16 amino acids. The V segment lost 3 bases and the J segment 2 bases; nucleotides outside the gene matches: 6. CDR3 in DNA: TGCGCCAGCAGCTCCACGACTAGCGCAAACACCGGGGAGCTGTTTTTT. Translation: CASSSTTSANTGELFF.

The chain links TRBV11-2 to TRBJ1-3; D is undetermined. CDR1 SGHAT and CDR2 FQNNGV come from the germline V gene. The CDR3 extends over 15 amino acids. V gave up 4 bases and J gave up 0 bases, with 10 bases separating them. Written as DNA, the CDR3 is TGTGCCAGCAGCTCTGGAGGAAGCTCTGGAAACACCATATATTTT. Its protein is CASSSGGSSGNTIYF.

V usage is TRBV9 and J usage is TRBJ2-1, with 9 bases fitting TRBD1. Trimming at V came to 3 bases and at J to 0 bases, leaving 4 bases not matched to a gene. From germline, CDR1 is SGDLS and CDR2 YYNGEE. This CDR3 comprises 16 residues. CDR3 DNA: TGTGCCAGCAGCGCCCCGACAGGGGGCTCCTACAATGAGCAGTTCTTC. This translates into CASSAPTGGSYNEQFF.

This rearrangement joins TRBV30 to TRBJ1-6, with 9 nucleotides matching TRBD1. Germline V gene data show CDR1 as GTSNPN and CDR2 as SVGIG (reference sequence). Losses at the gene ends were 2 bases for V and 7 bases for J; bases not matched to a gene: 3. CDR3 length: 14 amino acids. CDR3: CAWSRDRVNSPLHF. DNA for the CDR3: TGTGCCTGGAGTCGGGACAGGGTAAATTCACCCCTCCACTTT.

The chain recombines TRBV5-1 with TRBJ2-5; 9 nucleotides align to TRBD2. The germline V gene has CDR1 SGHRS and CDR2 YFSETQ. This CDR3 comprises 15 residues. Trimming took 2 bases from V and 5 from J; bases not matched to a gene: 7. CDR3 bases: TGCGCCAGCAGCTTAGGCGCGGGGGGGTATGAGACCCAGTACTTC. Protein product: CASSLGAGGYETQYF.

The chain links TRBV18 to TRBJ1-3; the D gene is possibly TRBD1 (5 bases). The germline V gene has CDR1 KGHSH and CDR2 LQKENI. The germline V and J ends were trimmed by 5 bases and 2 bases, with 10 bases remaining between them. The CDR3 is 14 amino acids. The CDR3 here is CASSFDSPGNTIYF. CDR3 coding DNA: TGTGCCAGCTCATTTGACAGCCCTGGAAACACCATATATTTT.

This clone showed up just a few times. CDR3 region: CASSLTGQSLLMNTEAFF. In DNA, the CDR3 is TGTGCCAGCAGCTTAACGGGACAATCGCTCTTAATGAACACTGAAGCTTTCTTT. This chain connects TRBV7-8 to TRBJ1-1; tentative D call: TRBD1 (6 bases). The CDR3 loop spans 18 amino acids. Germline CDR1 is SGHVS and CDR2 is FQNEAQ. The V and J ends lost 2 bases and 0 bases respectively, with 19 bases between them.

Written as DNA, the CDR3 is TGTGCCAGCAGCCCAGGGACAGGGGTCAATCAGCCCCAGCATTTT. Its protein is CASSPGTGVNQPQHF. The chain couples TRBV5-6 to TRBJ1-5; TRBD1 aligns across 10 bases. CDR3 length equals 15 residues. The germline V gene has CDR1 SGHDT and CDR2 YYEEEE. The V gene end was trimmed by 4 bases and the J gene end by 3 bases; junction bases not matched to a gene: 4. The full variable domain, rest sourced from reference TRBV5-6 and TRBJ1-5, is DAGVTQSPTHLIKTRGQQVTLRCSPKSGHDTVSWYQQALGQGPQFIFQYYEEEERQRGNFPDRFSGHQFPNYSSELNVNALLLGDSALYLCASSPGTGVNQPQHFGDGTRLSIL.

The V and J genes are TRBV25-1 and TRBJ2-7, with D possibly being TRBD2 (6 bases). This CDR3 has 12 residues. Looked up from germline, CDR1 is MGHDK and CDR2 is SYGVNS. Trimming stripped 3 bases from V and 3 bases from J, with 6 bases between. CDR3 nucleotide sequence: TGTGCCAGCAGTGAGGGACTCTACGAGCAGTACTTC. Protein product: CASSEGLYEQYF.